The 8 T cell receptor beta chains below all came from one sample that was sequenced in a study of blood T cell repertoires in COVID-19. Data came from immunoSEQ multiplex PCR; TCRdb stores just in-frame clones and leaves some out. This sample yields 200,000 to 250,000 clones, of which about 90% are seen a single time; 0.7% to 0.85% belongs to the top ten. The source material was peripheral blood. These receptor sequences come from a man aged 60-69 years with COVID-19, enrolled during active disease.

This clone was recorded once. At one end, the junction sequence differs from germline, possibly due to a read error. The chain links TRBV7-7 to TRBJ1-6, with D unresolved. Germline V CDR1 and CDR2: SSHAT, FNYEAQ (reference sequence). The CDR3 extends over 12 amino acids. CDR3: CASSQTPPPLHF. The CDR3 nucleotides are TGTGCTAGCAGCCAGACTCCTCCACCCCTCCACTTT.

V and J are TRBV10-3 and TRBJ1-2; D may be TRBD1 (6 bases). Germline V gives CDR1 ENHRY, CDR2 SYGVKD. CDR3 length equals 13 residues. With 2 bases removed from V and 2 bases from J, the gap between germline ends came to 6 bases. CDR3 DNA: TGTGCCATCAGTGAGGACAGGAACTATGGCTACACCTTC. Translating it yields CAISEDRNYGYTF.

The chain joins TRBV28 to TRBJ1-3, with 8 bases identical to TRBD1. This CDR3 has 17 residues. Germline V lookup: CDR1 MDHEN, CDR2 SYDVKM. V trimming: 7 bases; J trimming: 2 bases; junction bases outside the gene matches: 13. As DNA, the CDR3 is TGTGCCAGCATCAGCGGGGGGGCAGGGGGCCCTGGAAACACCATATATTTT. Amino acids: CASISGGAGGPGNTIYF.

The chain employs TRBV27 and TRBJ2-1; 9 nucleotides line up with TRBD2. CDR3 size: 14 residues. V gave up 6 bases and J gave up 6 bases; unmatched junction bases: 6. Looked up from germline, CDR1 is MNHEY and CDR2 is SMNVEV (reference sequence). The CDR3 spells CASRAGGYSNEQFF. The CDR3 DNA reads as TGTGCCAGCAGGGCGGGAGGGTATTCCAATGAGCAGTTCTTC.

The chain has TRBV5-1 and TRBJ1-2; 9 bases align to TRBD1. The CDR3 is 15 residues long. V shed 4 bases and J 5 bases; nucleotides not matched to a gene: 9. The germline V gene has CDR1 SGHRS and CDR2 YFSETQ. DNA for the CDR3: TGCGCCAGCAGCGTCGGCGGGACAGGGCTTTATGGCTACACCTTC. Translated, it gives CASSVGGTGLYGYTF.

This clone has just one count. The CDR3 bases are TGTGCCAGCTCACAGACCATAAATGAGCAGTTCTTC. Its translation: CASSQTINEQFF. The chain links TRBV6-5 to TRBJ2-1; D call uncertain. The CDR3 loop spans 12 amino acids. Trimming pared 8 bases from V and 7 bases from J, leaving 12 bases between. The germline V gene encodes CDR1 MNHEY and CDR2 SVGAGI.

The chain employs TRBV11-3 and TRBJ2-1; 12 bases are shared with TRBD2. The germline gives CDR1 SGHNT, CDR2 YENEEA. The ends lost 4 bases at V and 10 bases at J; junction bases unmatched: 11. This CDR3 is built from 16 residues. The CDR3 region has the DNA TGTGCCAGCAGCTCCACTGGACTAGCGGGGTGGGACGAGCAGTTCTTC. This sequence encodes CASSSTGLAGWDEQFF.

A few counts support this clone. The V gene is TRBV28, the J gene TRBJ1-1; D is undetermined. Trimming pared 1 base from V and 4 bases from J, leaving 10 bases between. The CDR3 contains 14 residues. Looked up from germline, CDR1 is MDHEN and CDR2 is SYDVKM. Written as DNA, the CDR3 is TGTGCCAGCAGTTTATCCGCTGAGGGCACTGAAGCTTTCTTT. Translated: CASSLSAEGTEAFF.